A selection of T cell receptor beta chains follows, all from one sample in a study of OX40 agonist ivuxolimab in advanced cancers. Repertoires were generated with immunoSEQ multiplex PCR, while TCRdb's copy carries only in-frame clones and drops some. The sample lists about 74,000 clones, around 80% occurring once. Here the sequenced sample was CD4+ or CD8+ T cells sorted from blood, taken in a trial of the OX40 agonist ivuxolimab. These receptors were obtained from an adult with an advanced solid tumor such as melanoma, head and neck, liver or kidney cancer. CDR3s include the opening cysteine and the closing phenylalanine or tryptophan. The order of the fields is D gene, clone size, J gene, V gene, CDR3 DNA, CDR3 protein. A D gene is named only where the DNA matches it firmly. Some rows have no size entry. The others give once, few or many, or a class for an expanded clone.

NA NA TRBJ2-2 TRBV19 TGTGCCAGTAGTCCAAGCGAGGGGTCCGGGGAGCTGTTTTTT CASSPSEGSGELFF
NA few TRBJ1-2 TRBV25-1 TGTGCCAGCAGTGAAGGAGGGAGCGGCTACACCTTC CASSEGGSGYTF
TRBD2 NA TRBJ2-1 TRBV30 TGTGCCTGGAGTCCAGCGGGATTTGAGCAGTTCTTC CAWSPAGFEQFF
NA NA TRBJ2-1 TRBV6-5 TGTGCCAGCAGCCGCCCAGCACTAGGGGCCCATGAGCAGTTCTTC CASSRPALGAHEQFF
TRBD1 few TRBJ1-1 TRBV7-2 TGTGCCAGCAGCCGGTGGACAGGTGTCACTGAAGCTTTCTTT CASSRWTGVTEAFF
NA NA TRBJ2-3 TRBV7-2 TGTGCCAGCAGCTTATCCGGGGACCGCACAGATACGCAGTATTTT CASSLSGDRTDTQYF
NA once TRBJ1-2 TRBV20-1 TGCAGTGCTGTGGGCCAGTATGGCTACACCTTC CSAVGQYGYTF
NA NA TRBJ1-3 TRBV10-3 TGTGCCATCAGTGAGTCCATAAGCTCTGGAAACACCATATATTTT CAISESISSGNTIYF
TRBD2 NA TRBJ2-2 TRBV11-2 TGTGCCAGCAGCCTCCTAAATAGCGGGAGTTTCGTAGGAGGGGAGCTGTTTTTT CASSLLNSGSFVGGELFF
NA NA TRBJ2-1 TRBV7-2 TGTGCCAGCAGCCCCATGAATGAGCAGTTCTTC CASSPMNEQFF
NA once TRBJ1-3 TRBV28 TGTGCCAGCAGTTTAGATACAGGGTCTGGAAACACCATATATTTT CASSLDTGSGNTIYF
NA NA TRBJ1-5 TRBV19 TGTGCCAGTAGGGGGGGGGATCAGCCCCAGCATTTT CASRGGDQPQHF
NA NA TRBJ1-3 TRBV28 TGTGCCAGCAGATTGCGGGGGAGGGACACCATATATTTT CASRLRGRDTIYF
NA NA TRBJ2-2 TRBV5-1 TGCGCCAGCACCTCGACCTGGCCCGGGGAGCTGTTTTTT CASTSTWPGELFF
NA NA TRBJ2-5 TRBV2 TGTGCCAGCGGACTTATTTTAGGGCGAACCCAGTACTTC CASGLILGRTQYF
TRBD2 NA TRBJ2-5 TRBV7-6 TGTGCCAGCAGCTCTTCGAGGTCCAGCGGGAGCGAGACCCAGTACTTC CASSSSRSSGSETQYF